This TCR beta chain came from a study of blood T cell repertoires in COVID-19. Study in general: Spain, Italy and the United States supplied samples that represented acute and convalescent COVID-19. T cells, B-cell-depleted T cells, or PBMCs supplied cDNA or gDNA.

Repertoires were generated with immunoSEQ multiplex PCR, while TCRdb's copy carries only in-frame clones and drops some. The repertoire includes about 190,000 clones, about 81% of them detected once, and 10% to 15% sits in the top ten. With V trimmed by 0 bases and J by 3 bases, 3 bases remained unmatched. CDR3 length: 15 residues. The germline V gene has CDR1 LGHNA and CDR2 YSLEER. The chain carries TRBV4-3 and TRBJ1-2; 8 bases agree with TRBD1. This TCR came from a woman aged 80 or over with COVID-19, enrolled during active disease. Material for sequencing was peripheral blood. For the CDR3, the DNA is TGCGCCAGCAGCCAAGATCCGGGACAGGACTATGGCTACACCTTC. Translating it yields CASSQDPGQDYGYTF.